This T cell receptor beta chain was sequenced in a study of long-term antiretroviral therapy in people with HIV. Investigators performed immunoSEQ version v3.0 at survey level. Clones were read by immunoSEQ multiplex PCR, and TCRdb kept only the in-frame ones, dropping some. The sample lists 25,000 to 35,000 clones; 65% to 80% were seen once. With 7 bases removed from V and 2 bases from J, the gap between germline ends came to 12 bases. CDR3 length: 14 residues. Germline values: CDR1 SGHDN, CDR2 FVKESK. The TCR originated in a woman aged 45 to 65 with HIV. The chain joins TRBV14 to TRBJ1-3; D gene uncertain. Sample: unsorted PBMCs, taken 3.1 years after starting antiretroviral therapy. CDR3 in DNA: TGTGCCAGCACTCAAAGGGAAACTGGAAACACCATATATTTT. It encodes CASTQRETGNTIYF.